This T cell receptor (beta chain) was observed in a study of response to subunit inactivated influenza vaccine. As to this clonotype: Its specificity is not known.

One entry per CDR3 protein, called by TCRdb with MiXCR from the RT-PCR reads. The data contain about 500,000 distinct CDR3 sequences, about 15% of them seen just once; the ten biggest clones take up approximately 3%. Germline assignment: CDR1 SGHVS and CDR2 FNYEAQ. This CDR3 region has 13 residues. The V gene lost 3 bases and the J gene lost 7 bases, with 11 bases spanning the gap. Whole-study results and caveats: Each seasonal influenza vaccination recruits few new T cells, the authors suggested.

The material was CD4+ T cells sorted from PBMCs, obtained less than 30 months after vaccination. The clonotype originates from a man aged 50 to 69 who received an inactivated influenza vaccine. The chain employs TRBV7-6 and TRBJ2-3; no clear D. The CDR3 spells CASSLRRTNTQYF. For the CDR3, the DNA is TGTGCCAGCAGCTTGAGGAGAACTAATACGCAGTATTTT.